A few counts support the clone carrying this T cell receptor (beta chain). Its antigen is as yet unknown. Once RNA had been extracted, it was reverse transcribed into cDNA to act as the sequencing template. Sequencing used immunoSEQ multiplex PCR; TCRdb keeps in-frame clones, though not all of them. The repertoire holds fewer than 70,000 clones, with about 40% as singletons. The data originate from a study of CD8+ T cells in alopecia areata. Lesional scalp tissue (obtained by punch biopsy) and peripheral blood were collected from alopecia areata patients. PBMCs yielded sorted CD4+ and CD8+ T cells. Trimming took 4 bases from V and 4 from J, leaving 13 bases between them. Germline values: CDR1 SEHNR, CDR2 FQNEAQ (reference sequence). The length of the CDR3 is 15 residues. Broader study findings: Resident alphabeta T-cell populations of normal skin are likewise subject to sequencing in scalp samples. Across lesional scalp, and particularly alopecia totalis/universalis, clonality surpassed that of normal scalp.

The sample was NKG2D-low CD8+ T cells sorted from blood. This clonotype originated in a human donor with alopecia areata. J is TRBJ2-2 and V is TRBV7-9; TRBD1 is a possible D gene (6 bases). The CDR3 protein is CASSSRGSGTGELFF. The CDR3 DNA sequence: TGTGCCAGCAGCTCCAGGGGTTCGGGCACCGGGGAGCTGTTTTTT.